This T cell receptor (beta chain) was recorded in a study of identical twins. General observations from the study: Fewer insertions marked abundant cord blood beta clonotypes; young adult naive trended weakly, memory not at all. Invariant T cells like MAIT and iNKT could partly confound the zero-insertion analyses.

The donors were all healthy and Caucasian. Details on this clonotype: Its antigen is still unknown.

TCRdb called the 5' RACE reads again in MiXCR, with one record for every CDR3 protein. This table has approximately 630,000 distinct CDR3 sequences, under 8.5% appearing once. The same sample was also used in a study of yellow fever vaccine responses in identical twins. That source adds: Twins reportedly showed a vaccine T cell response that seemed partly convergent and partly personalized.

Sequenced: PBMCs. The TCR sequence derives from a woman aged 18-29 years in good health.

The DNA for the CDR3 is TGCAGTGCTGCCCGGGACACTTACAATGAGCAGTTCTTC. Encoded protein: CSAARDTYNEQFF. The chain employs TRBV20-1 and TRBJ2-1; D might be TRBD1 (6 bases). CDR1 is DFQATT, CDR2 SNEGSKA, per germline (reference sequence). This CDR3 is 13 amino acids long. Deletions cut 5 bases from V and 4 bases from J, with 12 bases between.